Below, 16 T cell receptor beta chains from the same sample are listed, as sequenced in a study of PD-L1 blockade in urothelial cancer. Only in-frame clones appear in the TCRdb table, and some are missing; sequencing was by immunoSEQ multiplex PCR. Of some 89,000 clones listed, approximately 87% are singletons. Noted time point: pretreatment peripheral blood. The sequenced sample was PBMCs, obtained around atezolizumab (anti-PD-L1) treatment. The receptors shown here come from a man aged 60 to 75 with urothelial cancer.

The chain couples TRBV18 to TRBJ1-1; the D gene is possibly TRBD1 (6 bases). The CDR3 loop spans 16 amino acids. Germline CDR1 reads KGHSH; CDR2 reads LQKENI. The V and J ends lost 3 bases and 4 bases respectively, with 18 bases between them. This CDR3 reads CASSPFTGGRFTEAFF. The CDR3 DNA reads as TGTGCCAGCTCACCGTTCACGGGGGGGCGATTCACTGAAGCTTTCTTT.

The CDR3 protein is CASRETGGNTEAFF. In DNA form, the CDR3 reads TGTGCCAGCAGGGAAACAGGGGGAAACACTGAAGCTTTCTTT. The gene calls are TRBV7-3 and TRBJ1-1; 8 bases are shared with TRBD1. The V and J ends lost 6 bases and 2 bases, in that order; junction bases with no gene match: 5. Germline V lookup: CDR1 SGHTA, CDR2 FQGTGA. This CDR3 region has 14 residues.

The chain joins TRBV5-1 to TRBJ1-1; 7 bases are a match to TRBD1. The junction had 5 bases not matched to a gene; V was cut back by 5 bases and J by 1 base. This CDR3 comprises 14 residues. Per the germline V gene, CDR1 is SGHRS and CDR2 is YFSETQ. This chain's CDR3 is CASRLQGGNTEAFF. As DNA, the CDR3 is TGCGCCAGCAGGTTGCAGGGGGGGAACACTGAAGCTTTCTTT.

The rearrangement links TRBV5-1 to TRBJ2-4; a weak D match, TRBD2 (7 bases). This CDR3 is 17 amino acids long. CDR1 is SGHRS and CDR2 is YFSETQ in the germline V gene. Trimming removed 4 bases from V and 0 bases from J, with 17 bases in between. The DNA of the CDR3 is TGCGCCAGCAGCGCCTCGGGGGGCGAAATAGCCAAAAACATTCAGTACTTC. It yields the protein CASSASGGEIAKNIQYF.

The rearrangement uses TRBV6-5 and TRBJ2-5; 12 positions agree with TRBD1. Germline loops: CDR1 MNHEY, CDR2 SVGAGI. Unmatched junction bases numbered 2, after V lost 5 bases and J lost 4 bases. This CDR3 region has 14 residues. CDR3 bases: TGTGCCAGCAGTCGGGACAGGGGGCGAGAGACCCAGTACTTC. This codes for CASSRDRGRETQYF.

This clone was counted a single time. The chain is built from TRBV7-2 and TRBJ2-7, with D uncertain. This CDR3 spans 14 amino acids. Per the germline V gene, CDR1 is SGHTA and CDR2 is FQGNSA. The V end lost 1 base, the J end lost 1 base, and 8 bases lay between the germline ends. The CDR3 DNA follows: TGTGCCAGCAGCTTAGTGGTTCAGTCCTACGAGCAGTACTTC. As protein: CASSLVVQSYEQYF.

The chain carries TRBV4-2 and TRBJ1-3; TRBD1 agrees at 8 bases. Per germline, CDR1 LGHNA and CDR2 YNFKEQ. J lost 5 bases, V lost 4 bases, and 16 bases had no gene match. This CDR3 has 18 residues. The CDR3 protein is CASSLQVPTGERRNTIYF. CDR3 nucleotides: TGTGCCAGCAGCCTCCAAGTTCCGACAGGGGAGCGTAGAAACACCATATATTTT.

This clone occurred once. J is TRBJ2-1 and V is TRBV11-2; weak D call: TRBD2 (5 bases). Germline loops: CDR1 SGHAT, CDR2 FQNNGV. The CDR3 has 15 amino acids. V was pared by 3 bases and J by 5 bases, with 14 bases between. Here the CDR3 reads CASSFLQRENNEQFF. CDR3 coding DNA: TGTGCCAGCAGCTTCCTTCAACGGGAAAACAATGAGCAGTTCTTC.

The chain combines TRBV6-1 with TRBJ1-4, with TRBD1 as a possible D gene (6 bases). Germline CDR1 MNHNS, CDR2 SASEGT. CDR3 length: 15 amino acids. Trimming pared 3 bases from V and 8 bases from J, leaving 16 bases between. The DNA for the CDR3 is TGTGCCAGCAGTGAGGGGGCAGGGATGCGGGAAAAACTGTTTTTT. Encoded protein: CASSEGAGMREKLFF.

This rearrangement joins TRBV4-1 to TRBJ2-3; 13 bases agree with TRBD2. Trimming removed 4 bases from V and 4 bases from J; junction bases left unmatched: 8. The length of the CDR3 is 17 residues. Germline V gene lookup returns CDR1 MGHRA and CDR2 YSYEKL. The CDR3 DNA sequence: TGCGCCAGCAGCCTATCCGGGACTAGCGGGGCCTCAGATACGCAGTATTTT. This encodes CASSLSGTSGASDTQYF.

The V call is TRBV10-1, the J call TRBJ1-6, with TRBD1 as a possible D gene (5 bases). There are 13 residues in the CDR3. Germline CDR1 reads WNHNN; CDR2 reads SYGVQD (reference sequence). V was clipped by 5 bases and J by 10 bases, with 12 bases between them. The CDR3 protein is CASSSGGNSPLHF. CDR3 sequence (DNA): TGCGCCAGCAGTTCTGGGGGGAACTCACCCCTCCACTTT.

V usage is TRBV5-1 and J usage is TRBJ2-7, with TRBD2 identical over 9 bases. V gave up 1 base and J gave up 2 bases; unmatched junction bases: 13. The CDR3 contains 18 residues. The germline V gene has CDR1 SGHRS and CDR2 YFSETQ. The CDR3 region is CASSLRFILLAGPYEQYF. In DNA, the CDR3 is TGCGCCAGCAGCTTGCGTTTTATATTGCTAGCGGGACCCTACGAGCAGTACTTC.

The chain joins TRBV6-1 to TRBJ1-5, with 7 bases that match TRBD1. The V gene end was trimmed by 6 bases and the J gene end by 3 bases; junction bases not matched to a gene: 5. This CDR3 has 14 residues. CDR1 is MNHNS and CDR2 is SASEGT in the germline V gene. The CDR3 here is CASRRDSLNQPQHF. The CDR3 DNA reads TGTGCCAGCAGGCGGGACAGCCTCAATCAGCCCCAGCATTTT.

The chain is built from TRBV2 and TRBJ1-4, with 7 bases matching TRBD1. The CDR3 is 13 amino acids. The V segment lost 6 bases and the J segment 8 bases; nucleotides outside the gene matches: 6. Germline V gene lookup returns CDR1 SNHLY and CDR2 FYNNEI. CDR3 protein: CASRDRAGEKLFF. CDR3 sequence (DNA): TGTGCCAGCAGAGACAGGGCAGGGGAAAAACTGTTTTTT.

The rearrangement uses TRBV28 and TRBJ2-7; D may be TRBD2 (5 bases). The CDR3 sequence is 13 residues long. Trimming took 6 bases from V and 3 from J, leaving 12 bases between them. In germline, CDR1 is MDHEN, CDR2 SYDVKM. Here the CDR3 DNA reads TGTGCCAGCAGGGTAGGACTTGTCTACGAGCAGTACTTC. Translated: CASRVGLVYEQYF.

This rearrangement joins TRBV4-1 to TRBJ1-5; 7 nucleotides line up with TRBD1. The length of the CDR3 is 17 residues. With V trimmed by 1 base and J by 9 bases, 15 bases remained unmatched. Per the germline V gene, CDR1 is MGHRA and CDR2 is YSYEKL. The CDR3 region has the DNA TGCGCCAGCAGCCAAGCGGACAGGCCCTCGCTGGTTTTGCCCCAGCATTTT. This translates into CASSQADRPSLVLPQHF.